This T cell receptor (beta chain) emerged from a study of T cells in localized non-small cell lung cancer. Study observations and caveats: There was an association of higher blood T cell density with longer overall survival. It remains possible that heterogeneity exists, since only one tumor region was sequenced. Of the tissues analyzed, uninvolved adjacent lung showed maximal T cell clonality, greater than tumor. A median about 56 of the top 100 tumor clones appeared in adjacent lung.

Assay used: immunoSEQ multiplex PCR; TCRdb lists only in-frame clones, some missing. In the table there are 4,000 or so clones, under 35% of which are singletons. Points on this clone: Its antigen is as yet unknown.

The germline V gene has CDR1 LNHDA and CDR2 SQIVND (reference sequence). The CDR3 covers 15 residues. The V and J ends lost 5 bases and 5 bases respectively, with 17 bases between them. The sample in question was lung tumor tissue, obtained before any cancer treatment. The sequence derives from a man aged 40 to 75 with stage II squamous cell lung carcinoma. The chain links TRBV19 to TRBJ2-3; possibly TRBD1 or TRBD2 for D (5 bases each). Here the CDR3 DNA reads TGTGCCAGTAGTGGGACCTCCGGTCGGGGAGATACGCAGTATTTT. It is translated as CASSGTSGRGDTQYF.